This T cell receptor (beta chain) was profiled in a study of identical twins (dated by TCRdb to 2016 to 2017). About the study as a whole: To test whether fetal clonotypes persist, the study used deep sequencing on TCR alpha and beta repertoires from monozygotic twins, unrelated adults of various ages, and cord blood. To rule out contamination, the twin experiments were replicated at different times with different library preparation protocols. The full study reports these points: In beta out-of-frame sequences, excess twin sharing was weaker, because having fewer shared sequences lowered the signal-to-noise ratio. Invariant T cells such as MAIT and iNKT could partly confound zero-insertion analyses, though diverse VJ usage argued against this for most clonotypes. Compared with coincidental sharing between unrelated individuals, out-of-frame TCR alpha sequences shared between twins showed an excess of sequences with low generation probability. Recombination models systematically underestimated out-of-frame TCR alpha sharing in monozygotic twins but agreed with sharing between unrelated individuals. Abundant cord blood beta clonotypes carried fewer insertions; young adult naive repertoires showed a weaker similar trend, while memory repertoires showed none. Conclusions relied on cross-sectional statistical analysis, since the same donors could not be followed over many years.

Every donor in the study was a healthy Caucasian. Libraries were built with 5' RACE. The sample was run on an Illumina HiSeq 2000. A universal primer binding site was added through template switching, and the final cDNA carried a unique molecular identifier so that TCR cDNA molecules could be counted accurately. First-strand cDNA for TCR alpha and beta chains was synthesized from specific primers in the conserved constant-segment region. To control for contamination, every cDNA library carried two barcodes: a SMART-Mk sample barcode plus Illumina barcodes. TruSeq adapter sequences, together with Illumina sample barcodes, were added in two successive PCR steps. TCR alpha and beta cDNA libraries were sequenced on the Illumina HiSeq platform with custom primers. On the authors' methods: Raw reads were processed with MiGEC to extract unique molecular identifiers, and MiXCR was used to determine CDR3 positions. Recombination models were inferred per individual with the repgenHMM and IGoR tools using an EM algorithm. Shared clonotype analysis was performed with the tcR package in R, normalizing sharing by the product of cloneset sizes. To study raw recombination without the effects of thymic and clonal selection, out-of-frame nonproductive sequences were analyzed. The raw public data were reprocessed by TCRdb itself: fastp quality trimming at Q25, MiXCR clonotype calling, in-frame beta chains only. Merged by CDR3 protein, the rows form single entries marked with the most common genes and DNA. Here the V and J calls rest on TCRdb's processing, not on the authors' analysis. The sample table contains 1.5 million to 2 million distinct CDR3 sequences; only one count was recorded for about 32% of them. The ten largest clones take up 0.25% to 0.3% of the sample.

The CDR3 spans 16 residues, from the cysteine through the phenylalanine. Kept here is only the CDR3 DNA, which spans 48 bases and is read in frame from base 1. Trimmed from V: 0 bases; trimmed from J: 5 bases; junction bases lacking a gene match: 7. In the germline V gene, CDR1 corresponds to SGHRS and CDR2 to YFSETQ. This clonotype was picked up a small number of times. Its binding antigen is unknown. Base qualities are not provided; no much larger clone lies one nucleotide away. Sequenced sample: cord blood. This receptor chain uses TRBV5-1 and TRBJ2-3; 9 bases in the junction line up with TRBD1. The clonotype originates from a newborn girl in good health. The DNA is as follows: TGCGCCAGCAGCTTGGTCGGGACAGGGAATCAAGATACGCAGTATTTT. It is translated as CASSLVGTGNQDTQYF.